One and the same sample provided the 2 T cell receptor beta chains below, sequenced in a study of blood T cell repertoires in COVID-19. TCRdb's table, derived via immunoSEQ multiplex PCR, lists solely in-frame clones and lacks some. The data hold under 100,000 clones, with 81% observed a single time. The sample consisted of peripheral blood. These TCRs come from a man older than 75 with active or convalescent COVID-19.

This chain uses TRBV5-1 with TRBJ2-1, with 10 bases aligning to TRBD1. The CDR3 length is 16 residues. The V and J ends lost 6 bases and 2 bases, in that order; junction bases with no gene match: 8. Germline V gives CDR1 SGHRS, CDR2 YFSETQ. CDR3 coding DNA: TGCGCCAGCACCGACACCGGGACAGGGGCCTACAATGAGCAGTTCTTC. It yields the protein CASTDTGTGAYNEQFF.

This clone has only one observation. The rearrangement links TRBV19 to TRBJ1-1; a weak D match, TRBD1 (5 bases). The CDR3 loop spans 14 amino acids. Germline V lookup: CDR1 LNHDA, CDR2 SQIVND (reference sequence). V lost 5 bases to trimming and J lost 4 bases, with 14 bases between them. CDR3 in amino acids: CASSLDSVRTEAFF. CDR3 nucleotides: TGTGCCAGTAGTCTCGACAGTGTGCGCACTGAAGCTTTCTTT.